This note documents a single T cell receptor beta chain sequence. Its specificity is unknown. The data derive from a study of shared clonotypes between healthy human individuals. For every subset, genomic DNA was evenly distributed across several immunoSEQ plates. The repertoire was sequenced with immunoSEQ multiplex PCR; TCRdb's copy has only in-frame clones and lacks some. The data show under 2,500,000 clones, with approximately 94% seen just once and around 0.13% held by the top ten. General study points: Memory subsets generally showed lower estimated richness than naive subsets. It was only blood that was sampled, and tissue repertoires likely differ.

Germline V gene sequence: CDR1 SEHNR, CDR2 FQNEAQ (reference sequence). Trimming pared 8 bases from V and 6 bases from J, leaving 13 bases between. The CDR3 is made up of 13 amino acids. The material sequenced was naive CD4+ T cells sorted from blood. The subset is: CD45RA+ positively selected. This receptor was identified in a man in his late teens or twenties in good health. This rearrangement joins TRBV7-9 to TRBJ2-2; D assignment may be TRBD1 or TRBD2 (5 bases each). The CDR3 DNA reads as TGTGCCAGCGGGGGAGAAGGTGCCGGGGAGCTGTTTTTT. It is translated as CASGGEGAGELFF.